The clone carrying this T cell receptor beta chain was observed at least ten times. These data are taken from a study of Graves' ophthalmopathy and Graves' hyperthyroidism. V lost 2 bases to trimming and J lost 2 bases; unmatched junction nucleotides: 14. Germline CDR1 is MDHEN and CDR2 is SYDVKM. The CDR3 is 18 amino acids. The study amplified TCR beta CDR3 regions using RNA transcripts. An opening RT-PCR round employed HTBI primers and preceded a second-round multiplex PCR. TCRdb processed the multiplex PCR reads anew with MiXCR; each CDR3 protein has one entry. The table shows about 220,000 distinct CDR3 sequences, with roughly 21% occurring only once.

This sequence was found in a woman aged 50 to 60 with Graves' ophthalmopathy. The V call is TRBV28, the J call TRBJ1-2, with 7 bases fitting TRBD1. Sample: peripheral blood. This CDR3 reads CASSLPKTDRRRNYGYTF. The CDR3 DNA sequence: TGTGCCAGCAGTTTACCGAAAACGGACAGGCGGAGAAACTATGGCTACACCTTC.